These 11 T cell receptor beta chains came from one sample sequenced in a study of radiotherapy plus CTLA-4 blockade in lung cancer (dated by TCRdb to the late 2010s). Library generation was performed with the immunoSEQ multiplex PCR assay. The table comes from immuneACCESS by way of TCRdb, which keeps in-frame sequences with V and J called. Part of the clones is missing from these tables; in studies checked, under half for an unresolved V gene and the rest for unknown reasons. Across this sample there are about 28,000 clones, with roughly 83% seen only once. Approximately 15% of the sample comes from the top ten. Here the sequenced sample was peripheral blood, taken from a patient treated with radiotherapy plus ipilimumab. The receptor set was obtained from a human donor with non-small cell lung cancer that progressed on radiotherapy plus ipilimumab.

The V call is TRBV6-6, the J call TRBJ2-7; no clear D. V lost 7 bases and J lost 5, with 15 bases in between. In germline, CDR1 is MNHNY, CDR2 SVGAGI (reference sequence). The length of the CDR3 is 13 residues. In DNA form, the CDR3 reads TGTGCCAGCAACCCTCCTGGCGGAAACGAGCAGTACTTC. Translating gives CASNPPGGNEQYF.

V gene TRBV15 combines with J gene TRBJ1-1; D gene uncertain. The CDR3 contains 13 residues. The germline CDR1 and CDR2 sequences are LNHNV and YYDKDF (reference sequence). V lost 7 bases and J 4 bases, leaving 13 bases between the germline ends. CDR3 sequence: CATTQEVSTEAFF. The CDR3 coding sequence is TGTGCCACCACCCAGGAAGTGAGCACTGAAGCTTTCTTT.

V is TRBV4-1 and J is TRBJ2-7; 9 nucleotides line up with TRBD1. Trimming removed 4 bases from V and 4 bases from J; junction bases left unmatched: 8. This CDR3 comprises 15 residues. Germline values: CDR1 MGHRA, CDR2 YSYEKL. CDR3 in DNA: TGCGCCAGCAGCCTGGGGACAGGGTCTAGGTACGAGCAGTACTTC. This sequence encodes CASSLGTGSRYEQYF.

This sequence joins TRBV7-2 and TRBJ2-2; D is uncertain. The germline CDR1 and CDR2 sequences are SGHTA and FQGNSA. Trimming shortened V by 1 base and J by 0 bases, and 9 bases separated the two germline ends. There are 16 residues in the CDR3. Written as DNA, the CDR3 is TGTGCCAGCAGCTTAGTATGGCAGCCGAACACCGGGGAGCTGTTTTTT. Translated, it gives CASSLVWQPNTGELFF. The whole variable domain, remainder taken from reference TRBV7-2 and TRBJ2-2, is GAGVSQSPSNKVTEKGKDVELRCDPISGHTALYWYRQSLGQGLEFLIYFQGNSAPDKSGLPSDRFSAERTGGSVSTLTIQRTQQEDSAVYLCASSLVWQPNTGELFFGEGSRLTVL.

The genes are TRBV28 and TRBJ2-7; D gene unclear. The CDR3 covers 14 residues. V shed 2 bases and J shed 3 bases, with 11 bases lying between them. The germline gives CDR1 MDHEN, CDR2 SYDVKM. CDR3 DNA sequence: TGTGCCAGCAGTTTAAGCGTGAGAAGCTACGAGCAGTACTTC. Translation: CASSLSVRSYEQYF.

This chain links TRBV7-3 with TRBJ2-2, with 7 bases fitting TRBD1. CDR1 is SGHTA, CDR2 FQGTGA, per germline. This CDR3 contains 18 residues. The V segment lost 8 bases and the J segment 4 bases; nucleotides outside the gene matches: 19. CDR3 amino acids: CASARFGTALGGTGELFF. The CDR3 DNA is TGTGCCAGCGCAAGATTTGGGACAGCCCTTGGGGGCACCGGGGAGCTGTTTTTT.

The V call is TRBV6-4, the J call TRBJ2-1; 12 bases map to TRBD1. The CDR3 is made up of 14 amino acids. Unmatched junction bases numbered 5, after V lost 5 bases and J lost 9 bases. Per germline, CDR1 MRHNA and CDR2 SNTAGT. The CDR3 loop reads CASSPGQGASEQFF. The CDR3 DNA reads TGTGCCAGCAGTCCGGGACAGGGGGCGAGTGAGCAGTTCTTC.

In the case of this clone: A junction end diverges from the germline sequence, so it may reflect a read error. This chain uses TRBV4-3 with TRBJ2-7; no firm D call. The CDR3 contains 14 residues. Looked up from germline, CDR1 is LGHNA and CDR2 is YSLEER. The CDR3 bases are TGCGCCAGCAGCGAAGAGCTCAGCTCCTACGAGCAGTACTTC. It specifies CASSEELSSYEQYF.

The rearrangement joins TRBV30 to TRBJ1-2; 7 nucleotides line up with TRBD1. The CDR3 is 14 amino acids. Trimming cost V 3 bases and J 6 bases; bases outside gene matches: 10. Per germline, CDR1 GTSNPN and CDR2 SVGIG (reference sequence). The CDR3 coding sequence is TGTGCCTGGAGACATCCCGGGACAGCGGATGGCTACACCTTC. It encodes CAWRHPGTADGYTF. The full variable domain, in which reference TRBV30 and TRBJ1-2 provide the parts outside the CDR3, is SQTIHQWPATLVQPVGSPLSLECTVEGTSNPNLYWYRQAAGRGLQLLFYSVGIGQISSEVPQNLSASRPQDRQFILSSKKLLLSDSGFYLCAWRHPGTADGYTFGSGTRLTVV.

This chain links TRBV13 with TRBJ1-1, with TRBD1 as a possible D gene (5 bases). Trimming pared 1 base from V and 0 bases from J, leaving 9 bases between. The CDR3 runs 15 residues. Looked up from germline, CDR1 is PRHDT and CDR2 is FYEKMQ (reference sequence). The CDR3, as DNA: TGTGCCAGCAGCTTAGTGCGGGGGATGAACACTGAAGCTTTCTTT. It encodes CASSLVRGMNTEAFF.

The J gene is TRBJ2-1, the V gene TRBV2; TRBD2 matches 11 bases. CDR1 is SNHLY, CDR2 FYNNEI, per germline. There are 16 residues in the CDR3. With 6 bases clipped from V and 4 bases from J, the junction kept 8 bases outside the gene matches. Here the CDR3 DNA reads TGTGCCAGCAGCGGAGTGGGACTAGCGGCATACAATGAGCAGTTCTTC. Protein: CASSGVGLAAYNEQFF. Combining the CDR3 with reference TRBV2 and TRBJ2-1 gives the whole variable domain EPEVTQTPSHQVTQMGQEVILRCVPISNHLYFYWYRQILGQKVEFLVSFYNNEISEKSEIFDDQFSVERPDGSNFTLKIRSTKLEDSAMYFCASSGVGLAAYNEQFFGPGTRLTVL.